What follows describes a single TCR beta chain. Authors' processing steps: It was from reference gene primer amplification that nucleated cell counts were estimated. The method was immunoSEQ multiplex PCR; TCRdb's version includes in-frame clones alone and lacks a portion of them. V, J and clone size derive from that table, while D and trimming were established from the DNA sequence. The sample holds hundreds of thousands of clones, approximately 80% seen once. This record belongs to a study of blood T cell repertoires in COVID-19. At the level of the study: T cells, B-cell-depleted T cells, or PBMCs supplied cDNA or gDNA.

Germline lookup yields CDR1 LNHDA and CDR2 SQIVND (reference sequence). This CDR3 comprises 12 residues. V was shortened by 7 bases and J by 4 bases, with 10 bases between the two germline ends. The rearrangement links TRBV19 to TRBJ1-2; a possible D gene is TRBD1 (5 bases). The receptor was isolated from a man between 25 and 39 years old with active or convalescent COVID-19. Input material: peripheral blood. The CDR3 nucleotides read TGTGCCAGTAAAACAGGACCCTATGGCTACACCTTC. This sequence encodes CASKTGPYGYTF.